The clone carrying this T cell receptor (beta chain) turned up a few times. Its specificity is unknown. The sample's time point: blood at routine non-recurrence follow-up after resection. Whole RNA was taken from tumor, nontumor lung or frozen PBMC; it was then sequenced unsorted. The data are from a study of spatial heterogeneity in lung cancer. On each TCR cDNA molecule, a unique molecular identifier was present. TCRdb processed the 5' RACE reads anew with MiXCR; each CDR3 protein has one entry. Of approximately 18,000 distinct CDR3 sequences in the sample, approximately 19% were seen once. Study findings and constraints: Blood carried ubiquitous expanded tumor TCRs more at resection than follow-up.

Sequenced here: PBMCs, sampled at follow-up. The receptor's source is a male donor with early-stage non-small cell lung cancer.

In nucleotides, the CDR3 is TGTGCCAGTAGTATTGGCCGGGCGGACGAGCAGTACTTC. Protein product: CASSIGRADEQYF. The V gene is TRBV19, the J gene TRBJ2-7; unclear D gene. Trimming shortened V by 3 bases and J by 5 bases, and 11 bases separated the two germline ends. Germline values: CDR1 LNHDA, CDR2 SQIVND (reference sequence). This CDR3 comprises 13 residues.